The entry below gives a single TCR beta chain sequence along with its context. The antigen is not known. This entry is derived from a study of cytomegalovirus exposure and HLA in healthy donors. The study, taken as a whole, reports: A later analysis found first-cohort TCR clusters tended to co-occur in the 100 to 150 validation repertoires. In vitro confirmation showed a few CMV-associated chains to be CMV antigen specific. Altogether, 160 or so TCR beta chains were recorded as cytomegalovirus-associated. Reports credit the classifier with highly specific, highly sensitive diagnosis of cytomegalovirus status.

Profiling relied on immunoSEQ multiplex PCR, and the TCRdb table lists in-frame clones only, not all of them. Of roughly 150,000 clones in the sample, around 90% were seen once. V lost 2 bases and J lost 6, with 10 bases in between. Germline CDR1 reads WSHSY; CDR2 reads SAAADI. The CDR3 sequence is 13 residues long. The sample comprised PBMCs. This receptor was taken from a man younger than 35 in good health and CMV-seronegative. This chain connects TRBV10-2 to TRBJ1-2; no clear D. CDR3 nucleotide sequence: TGCGCCAGCAGTGAGCGGTTTCCCGATGGCTACACCTTC. Its translation: CASSERFPDGYTF.